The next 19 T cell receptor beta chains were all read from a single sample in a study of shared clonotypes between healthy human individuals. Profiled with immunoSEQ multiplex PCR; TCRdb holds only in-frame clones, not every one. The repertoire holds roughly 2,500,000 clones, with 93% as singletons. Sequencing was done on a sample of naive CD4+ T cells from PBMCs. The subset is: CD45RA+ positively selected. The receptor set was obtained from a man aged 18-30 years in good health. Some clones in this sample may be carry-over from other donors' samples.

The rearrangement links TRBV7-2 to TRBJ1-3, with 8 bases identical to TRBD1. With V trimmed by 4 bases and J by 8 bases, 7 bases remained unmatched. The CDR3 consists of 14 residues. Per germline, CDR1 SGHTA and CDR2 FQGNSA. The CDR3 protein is CASSSRTGLHTIYF. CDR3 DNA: TGTGCCAGCAGCTCCCGGACAGGGCTTCACACCATATATTTT.

CDR3 protein: CASSLRRRTEYEQFF. The DNA for the CDR3 is TGTGCCAGCAGCTTAAGACGACGGACGGAATATGAGCAGTTCTTC. V is TRBV11-2 and J is TRBJ2-1; D unclear. V was cut by 2 bases and J by 8 bases, with 16 bases left in between. This CDR3 has 15 amino acids. In germline, CDR1 is SGHAT, CDR2 FQNNGV.

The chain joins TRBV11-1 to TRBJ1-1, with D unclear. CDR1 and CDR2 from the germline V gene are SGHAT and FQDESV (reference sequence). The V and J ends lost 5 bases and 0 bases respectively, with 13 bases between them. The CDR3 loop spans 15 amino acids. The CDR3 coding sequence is TGTGCCAGCAGCCCAAAACGGACGATGAACACTGAAGCTTTCTTT. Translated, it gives CASSPKRTMNTEAFF.

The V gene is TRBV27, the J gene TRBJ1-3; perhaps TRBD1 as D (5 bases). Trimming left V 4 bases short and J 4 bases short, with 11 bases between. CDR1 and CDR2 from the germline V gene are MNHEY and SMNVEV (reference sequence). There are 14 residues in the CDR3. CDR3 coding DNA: TGTGCCAGCAGTTCTTGGACATCAGGAAACACCATATATTTT. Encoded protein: CASSSWTSGNTIYF.

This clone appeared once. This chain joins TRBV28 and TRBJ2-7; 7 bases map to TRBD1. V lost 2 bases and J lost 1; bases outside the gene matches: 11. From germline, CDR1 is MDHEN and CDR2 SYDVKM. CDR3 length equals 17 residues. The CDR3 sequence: CASSLTANPGQSYEQYF. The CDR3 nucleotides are TGTGCCAGCAGTTTAACAGCAAATCCGGGACAGTCCTACGAGCAGTACTTC.

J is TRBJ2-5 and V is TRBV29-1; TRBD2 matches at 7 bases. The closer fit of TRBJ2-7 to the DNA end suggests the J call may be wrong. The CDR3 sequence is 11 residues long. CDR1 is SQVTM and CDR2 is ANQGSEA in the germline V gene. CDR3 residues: CSAIRGDEQYF. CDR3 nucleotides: TGCAGCGCCATTCGGGGGGACGAGCAGTACTTC.

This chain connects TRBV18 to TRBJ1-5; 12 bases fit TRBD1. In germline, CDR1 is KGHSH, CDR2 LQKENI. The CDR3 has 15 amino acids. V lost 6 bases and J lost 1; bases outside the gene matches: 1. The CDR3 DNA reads TGTGCCAGCTCGGGACAGGGGGCAAGCAATCAGCCCCAGCATTTT. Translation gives CASSGQGASNQPQHF.

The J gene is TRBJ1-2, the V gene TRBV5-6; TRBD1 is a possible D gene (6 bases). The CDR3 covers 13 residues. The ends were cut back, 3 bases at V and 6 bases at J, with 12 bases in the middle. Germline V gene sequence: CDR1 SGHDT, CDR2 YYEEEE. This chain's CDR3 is CASSSQGRNGYTF. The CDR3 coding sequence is TGTGCCAGCAGCTCACAGGGCAGGAATGGCTACACCTTC. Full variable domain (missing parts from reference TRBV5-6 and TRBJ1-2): DAGVTQSPTHLIKTRGQQVTLRCSPKSGHDTVSWYQQALGQGPQFIFQYYEEEERQRGNFPDRFSGHQFPNYSSELNVNALLLGDSALYLCASSSQGRNGYTFGSGTRLTVV.

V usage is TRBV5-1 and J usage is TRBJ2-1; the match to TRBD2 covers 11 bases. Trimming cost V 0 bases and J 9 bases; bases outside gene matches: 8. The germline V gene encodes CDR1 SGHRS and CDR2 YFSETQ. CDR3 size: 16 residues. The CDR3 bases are TGCGCCAGCAGCTTGGAAGGTAGCGGGAGGGCCATTGAGCAGTTCTTC. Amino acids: CASSLEGSGRAIEQFF.

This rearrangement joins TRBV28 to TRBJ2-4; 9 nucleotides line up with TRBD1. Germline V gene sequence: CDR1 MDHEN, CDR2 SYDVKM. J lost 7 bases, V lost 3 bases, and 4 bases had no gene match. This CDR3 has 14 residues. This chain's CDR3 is CASSLGGQGNIQYF. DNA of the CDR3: TGTGCCAGCAGTTTGGGAGGACAGGGGAACATTCAGTACTTC.

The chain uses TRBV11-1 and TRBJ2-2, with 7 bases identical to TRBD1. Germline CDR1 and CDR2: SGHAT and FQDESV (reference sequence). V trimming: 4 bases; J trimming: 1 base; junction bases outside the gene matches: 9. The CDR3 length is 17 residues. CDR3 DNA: TGTGCCAGCAGCTCAGTTACAGGGGTCGAGAACACCGGGGAGCTGTTTTTT. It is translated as CASSSVTGVENTGELFF. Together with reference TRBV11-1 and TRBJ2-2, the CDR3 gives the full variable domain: EAEVAQSPRYKITEKSQAVAFWCDPISGHATLYWYRQILGQGPELLVQFQDESVVDDSQLPKDRFSAERLKGVDSTLKIQPAELGDSAMYLCASSSVTGVENTGELFFGEGSRLTVL.

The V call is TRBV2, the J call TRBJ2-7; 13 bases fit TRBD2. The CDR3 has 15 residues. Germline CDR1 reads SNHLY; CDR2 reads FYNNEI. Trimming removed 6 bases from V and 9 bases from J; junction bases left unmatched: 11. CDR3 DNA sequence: TGTGCCAGCAGAGCCGGGACTAGCGGGACTACGAGGCAGTACTTC. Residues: CASRAGTSGTTRQYF. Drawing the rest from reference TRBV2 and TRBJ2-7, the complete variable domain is EPEVTQTPSHQVTQMGQEVILRCVPISNHLYFYWYRQILGQKVEFLVSFYNNEISEKSEIFDDQFSVERPDGSNFTLKIRSTKLEDSAMYFCASRAGTSGTTRQYFGPGTRLTVT.

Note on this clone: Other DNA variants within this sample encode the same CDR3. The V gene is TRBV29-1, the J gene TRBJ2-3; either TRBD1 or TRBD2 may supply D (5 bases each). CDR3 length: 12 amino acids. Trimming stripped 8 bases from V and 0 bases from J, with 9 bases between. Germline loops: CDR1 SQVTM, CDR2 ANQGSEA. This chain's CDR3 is CSSGGSTDTQYF. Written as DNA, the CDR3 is TGCAGCAGTGGGGGTAGCACAGATACGCAGTATTTT.

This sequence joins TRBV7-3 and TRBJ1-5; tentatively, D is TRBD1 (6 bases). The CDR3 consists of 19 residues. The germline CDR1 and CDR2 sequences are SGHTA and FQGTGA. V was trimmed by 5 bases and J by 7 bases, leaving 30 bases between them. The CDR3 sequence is CASSLPGQRGPDPRQPQHF. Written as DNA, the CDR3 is TGTGCCAGCAGCCTCCCGGGACAAAGAGGCCCGGATCCTAGGCAGCCCCAGCATTTT.

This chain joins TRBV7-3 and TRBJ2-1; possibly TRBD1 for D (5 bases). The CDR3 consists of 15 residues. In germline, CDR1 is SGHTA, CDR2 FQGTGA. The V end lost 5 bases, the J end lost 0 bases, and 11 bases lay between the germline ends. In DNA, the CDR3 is TGTGCCAGCAGCCCACAGGTAAGCTCCTACAATGAGCAGTTCTTC. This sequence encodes CASSPQVSSYNEQFF.

CDR3 sequence reads: CASSQGLAANTGELFF. CDR3 sequence (DNA): TGTGCCAGCAGCCAGGGCCTAGCGGCAAACACCGGGGAGCTGTTTTTT. The chain is built from TRBV5-8 and TRBJ2-2; TRBD2 aligns across 7 bases. CDR1 and CDR2 (germline): SGHTS, YDEGEE. After removal of 4 bases from V and 2 bases from J, the junction contained 8 bases not matched to a gene. The CDR3 is 16 residues long.

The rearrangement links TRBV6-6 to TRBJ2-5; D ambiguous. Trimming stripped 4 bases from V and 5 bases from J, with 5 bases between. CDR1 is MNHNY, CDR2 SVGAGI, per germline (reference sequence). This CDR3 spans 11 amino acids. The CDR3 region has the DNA TGTGCCAGCAGTTTTAAGGAGACCCAGTACTTC. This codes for CASSFKETQYF.

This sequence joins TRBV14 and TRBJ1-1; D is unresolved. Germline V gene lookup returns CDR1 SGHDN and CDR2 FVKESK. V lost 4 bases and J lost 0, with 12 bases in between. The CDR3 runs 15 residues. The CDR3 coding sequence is TGTGCCAGCAGCCCAAACGCGGTTATGAACACTGAAGCTTTCTTT. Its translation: CASSPNAVMNTEAFF.

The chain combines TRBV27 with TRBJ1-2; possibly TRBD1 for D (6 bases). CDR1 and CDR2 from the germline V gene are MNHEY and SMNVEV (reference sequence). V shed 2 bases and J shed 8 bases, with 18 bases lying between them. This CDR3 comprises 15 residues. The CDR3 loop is CASSLLRPGESGYTF. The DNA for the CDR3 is TGTGCCAGCAGTTTACTGAGGCCAGGGGAAAGCGGCTACACCTTC.